Presented here are 12 T cell receptor beta chains from one specimen sequenced in a study of blood T cell repertoires in COVID-19. Using immunoSEQ multiplex PCR, the repertoire was profiled, and TCRdb retains in-frame clones only, with some absent. The repertoire holds over 200,000 clones, with 80% to 90% as singletons. Sample: peripheral blood. The receptors were gathered from a woman aged 45-59 years with acute or convalescent COVID-19.

The chain carries TRBV27 and TRBJ1-1; 10 bases are shared with TRBD1. The trim removed 4 bases at V and 3 bases at J, leaving 8 bases unmatched. CDR3 length equals 16 residues. The germline V gene encodes CDR1 MNHEY and CDR2 SMNVEV (reference sequence). This CDR3 is CASSSRQGASDTEAFF. For the CDR3, the DNA is TGTGCCAGCAGTTCCCGACAGGGGGCGTCGGACACTGAAGCTTTCTTT.

V gene TRBV6-2 or TRBV6-3 combines with J gene TRBJ1-2; D is ambiguous. With 2 bases removed from V and 7 bases from J, the gap between germline ends came to 11 bases. Germline values: CDR1 MNHEY, CDR2 SVGEGT. The CDR3 runs to 13 residues. The CDR3: CASSYAGVGGYTF. The CDR3 region has the DNA TGTGCCAGCAGTTACGCTGGAGTTGGTGGCTACACCTTC.

This clone was seen only once. V and J are TRBV6-5 and TRBJ2-3; 11 bases fit TRBD2. CDR3 length: 15 residues. Germline V CDR1 and CDR2: MNHEY, SVGAGI. With V trimmed by 2 bases and J by 4 bases, 2 bases remained unmatched. CDR3 amino acids: CASSYGGLAADTQYF. DNA for the CDR3: TGTGCCAGCAGTTACGGGGGACTAGCGGCAGATACGCAGTATTTT.

The chain uses TRBV7-9 and TRBJ1-4, with D hard to call. V was trimmed by 1 base and J by 2 bases, leaving 5 bases between them. This CDR3 is built from 14 residues. From germline, CDR1 is SEHNR and CDR2 FQNEAQ (reference sequence). CDR3 amino acids: CASSLVQTNEKLFF. For the CDR3, the DNA is TGTGCCAGCAGCTTAGTACAGACTAATGAAAAACTGTTTTTT.

In this sample, this clone turned up once. CDR3 in DNA: TGTGCCACCTGCGATACTGGCTCCTACAATGAGCAGTTCTTC. This sequence encodes CATCDTGSYNEQFF. The chain carries TRBV10-3 and TRBJ2-1; no reliable D call. This CDR3 has 14 residues. CDR1 ENHRY and CDR2 SYGVKD come from the germline V gene. V gave up 10 bases and J gave up 0 bases, with 13 bases separating them.

This clone was seen a handful of times. This chain links TRBV14 with TRBJ2-1; unclear D gene. From germline, CDR1 is SGHDN and CDR2 FVKESK. V gave up 3 bases and J gave up 9 bases, with 9 bases separating them. This CDR3 has 12 residues. The CDR3 region has the DNA TGTGCCAGCAGCCAGCAGTCAAGTGAGCAGTTCTTC. It translates to CASSQQSSEQFF.

This clone was detected a few times. This CDR3 reads CASSPPPRPGEQYF. As DNA, the CDR3 is TGTGCCAGCAGCCCCCCCCCTAGACCTGGGGAGCAGTACTTC. This chain uses TRBV6-2 or TRBV6-3 with TRBJ2-7; D is unclear. The V end lost 6 bases, the J end lost 7 bases, and 19 bases lay between the germline ends. The germline V gene encodes CDR1 MNHEY and CDR2 SVGEGT. This CDR3 has 14 amino acids.

The chain has TRBV4-1 and TRBJ2-1, with 11 nucleotides matching TRBD2. This CDR3 is built from 17 residues. The ends lost 4 bases at V and 4 bases at J; junction bases unmatched: 9. CDR1 and CDR2 (germline): MGHRA, YSYEKL. Here the CDR3 DNA reads TGCGCCAGCAGCCGCACCCCGGGACTAGCGGATTACAATGAGCAGTTCTTC. It translates to CASSRTPGLADYNEQFF.

J is TRBJ1-1 and V is TRBV5-8; a possible D gene is TRBD1 (5 bases). This CDR3 contains 10 residues. Trimming cost V 7 bases and J 8 bases, with 9 bases left between them. The germline V gene has CDR1 SGHTS and CDR2 YDEGEE. CDR3 sequence reads: CASGRTEAFF. DNA for the CDR3: TGTGCCAGCGGAAGGACAGAAGCTTTCTTT.

This rearrangement joins TRBV5-1 to TRBJ1-3; 7 positions agree with TRBD1. CDR1 and CDR2 (germline): SGHRS, YFSETQ. CDR3 length: 14 residues. With V trimmed by 4 bases and J by 2 bases, 3 bases remained unmatched. As DNA, the CDR3 is TGCGCCAGCAGCCCCGACAGGGCTGGAAACACCATATATTTT. Encoded protein: CASSPDRAGNTIYF.

The chain employs TRBV5-1 and TRBJ2-7, with 13 bases identical to TRBD2. Germline V gene sequence: CDR1 SGHRS, CDR2 YFSETQ. The CDR3 sequence is 16 residues long. With 4 bases clipped from V and 1 base from J, the junction kept 5 bases outside the gene matches. The CDR3 reads CASSIWTSGSSYEQYF. In DNA form, the CDR3 reads TGCGCCAGCAGCATATGGACTAGCGGGAGTTCCTACGAGCAGTACTTC.

The V call is TRBV18, the J call TRBJ2-3, with 8 bases matching TRBD2. V was clipped by 2 bases and J by 0 bases; unmatched bases: 4. CDR3 size: 16 residues. Germline V gives CDR1 KGHSH, CDR2 LQKENI. The CDR3 spells CASSPFSSGSTDTQYF. CDR3 in DNA: TGTGCCAGCTCACCATTTTCTAGCGGGAGCACAGATACGCAGTATTTT.